This T cell receptor beta chain was identified in a study of naive and memory T cell subsets. General study points: Diversity fell and Gini index rose from naive through CM, EM, EMRA.

Both TRBC1 and TRBC2 were covered by a beta constant-region primer of two equimolar oligonucleotides. TCRdb reprocessed the UMI-ligation and nested PCR reads with MiXCR, giving one entry per CDR3 protein. The table lists 25,000 to 30,000 distinct CDR3 sequences, about 10% of them singletons. In this sample, this clonotype is medium-sized. The antigen is undetermined. With 5 bases removed from V and 1 base from J, the gap between germline ends came to 12 bases. CDR3 length: 14 residues. Germline assignment: CDR1 DFQATT and CDR2 SNEGSKA (reference sequence). The V and J genes are TRBV20-1 and TRBJ2-1; D is perhaps TRBD2 (5 bases). The specimen sequenced was effector memory CD4+ T cells from blood. Subset reported: effector memory, CD45RA- CD27-. The TCR originated in a human donor in good health. CDR3: CSAAHWRSYNEQFF. The CDR3 coding sequence is TGCAGTGCTGCCCACTGGAGGTCCTACAATGAGCAGTTCTTC.